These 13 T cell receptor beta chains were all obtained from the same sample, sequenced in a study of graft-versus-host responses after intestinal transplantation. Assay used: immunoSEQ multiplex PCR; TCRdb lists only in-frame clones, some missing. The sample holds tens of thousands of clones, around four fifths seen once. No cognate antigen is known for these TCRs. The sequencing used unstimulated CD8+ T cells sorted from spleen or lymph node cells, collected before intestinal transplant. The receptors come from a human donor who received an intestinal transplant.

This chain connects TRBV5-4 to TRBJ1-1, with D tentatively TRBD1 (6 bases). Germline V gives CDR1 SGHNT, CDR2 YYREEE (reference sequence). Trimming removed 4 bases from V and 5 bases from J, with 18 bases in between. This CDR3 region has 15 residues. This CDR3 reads CASSQGQGIRTEAFF. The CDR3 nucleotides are TGTGCCAGCAGCCAAGGGCAGGGGATTCGGACTGAAGCTTTCTTT.

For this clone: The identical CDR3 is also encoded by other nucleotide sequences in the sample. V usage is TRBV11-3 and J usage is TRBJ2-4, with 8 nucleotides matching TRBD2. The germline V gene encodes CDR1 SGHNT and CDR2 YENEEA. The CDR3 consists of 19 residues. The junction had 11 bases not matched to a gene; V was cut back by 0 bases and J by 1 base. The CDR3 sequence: CASSLDASGRIAAKNIQYF. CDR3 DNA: TGTGCCAGCAGCTTAGATGCGAGCGGGAGAATCGCGGCCAAAAACATTCAGTACTTC. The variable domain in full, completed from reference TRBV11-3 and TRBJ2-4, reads EAGVVQSPRYKIIEKKQPVAFWCNPISGHNTLYWYLQNLGQGPELLIRYENEEAVDDSQLPKDRFSAERLKGVDSTLKIQPAELGDSAVYLCASSLDASGRIAAKNIQYFGAGTRLSVL.

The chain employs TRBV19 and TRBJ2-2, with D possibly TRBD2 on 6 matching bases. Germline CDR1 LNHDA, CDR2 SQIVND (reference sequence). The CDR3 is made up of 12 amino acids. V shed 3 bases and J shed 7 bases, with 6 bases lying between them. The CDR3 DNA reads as TGTGCCAGTAGTATGGGGGGCGGGGAGCTGTTTTTT. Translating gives CASSMGGGELFF.

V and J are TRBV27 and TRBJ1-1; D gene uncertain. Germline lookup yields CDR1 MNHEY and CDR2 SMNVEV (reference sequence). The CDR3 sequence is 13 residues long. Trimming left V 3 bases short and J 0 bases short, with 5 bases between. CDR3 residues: CASSLALNTEAFF. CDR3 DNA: TGTGCCAGCAGTTTGGCCTTGAACACTGAAGCTTTCTTT.

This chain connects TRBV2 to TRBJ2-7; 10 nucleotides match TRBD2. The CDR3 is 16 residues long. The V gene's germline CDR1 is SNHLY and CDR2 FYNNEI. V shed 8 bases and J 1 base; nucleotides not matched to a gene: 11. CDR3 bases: TGTGCCAGCTCCCCGGGCGAGGGACTAGCGTCCTACGAGCAGTACTTC. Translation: CASSPGEGLASYEQYF.

Here the CDR3 DNA reads TGTGCCACCAGCAGAGAGAGCAGCGGGGGCCCTTACAATGAGCAGTTCTTC. Residues: CATSRESSGGPYNEQFF. The chain links TRBV15 to TRBJ2-1; TRBD2 matches 8 bases. Germline CDR1 and CDR2: LNHNV and YYDKDF (reference sequence). The CDR3 has 17 residues. The V segment lost 0 bases and the J segment 4 bases; nucleotides outside the gene matches: 8. The whole variable domain, filled in from reference TRBV15 and TRBJ2-1, reads DAMVIQNPRYQVTQFGKPVTLSCSQTLNHNVMYWYQQKSSQAPKLLFHYYDKDFNNEADTPDNFQSRRPNTSFCFLDIRSPGLGDTAMYLCATSRESSGGPYNEQFFGPGTRLTVL.

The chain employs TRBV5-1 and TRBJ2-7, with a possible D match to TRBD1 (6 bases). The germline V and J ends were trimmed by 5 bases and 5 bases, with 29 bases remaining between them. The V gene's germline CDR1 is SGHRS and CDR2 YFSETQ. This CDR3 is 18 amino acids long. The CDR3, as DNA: TGCGCCAGCAGTTTTTTGACAGGAGGAGCCCTTCCTGGGGACGAGCAGTACTTC. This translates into CASSFLTGGALPGDEQYF.

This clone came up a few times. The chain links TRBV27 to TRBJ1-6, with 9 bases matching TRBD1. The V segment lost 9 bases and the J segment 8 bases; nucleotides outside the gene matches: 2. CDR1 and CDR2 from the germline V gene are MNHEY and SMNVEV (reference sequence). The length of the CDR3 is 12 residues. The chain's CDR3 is CASGTGHSPLHF. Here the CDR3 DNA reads TGTGCCAGTGGGACAGGGCATTCACCCCTCCACTTT.

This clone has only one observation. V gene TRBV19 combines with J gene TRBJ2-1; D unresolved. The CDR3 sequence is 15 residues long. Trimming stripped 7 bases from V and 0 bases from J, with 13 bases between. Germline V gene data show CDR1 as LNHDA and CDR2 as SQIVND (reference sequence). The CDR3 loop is CASTSDSSSYNEQFF. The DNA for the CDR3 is TGTGCCAGTACCTCAGACTCTAGCTCCTACAATGAGCAGTTCTTC. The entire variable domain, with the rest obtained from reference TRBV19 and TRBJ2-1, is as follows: DGGITQSPKYLFRKEGQNVTLSCEQNLNHDAMYWYRQDPGQGLRLIYYSQIVNDFQKGDIAEGYSVSREKKESFPLTVTSAQKNPTAFYLCASTSDSSSYNEQFFGPGTRLTVL.

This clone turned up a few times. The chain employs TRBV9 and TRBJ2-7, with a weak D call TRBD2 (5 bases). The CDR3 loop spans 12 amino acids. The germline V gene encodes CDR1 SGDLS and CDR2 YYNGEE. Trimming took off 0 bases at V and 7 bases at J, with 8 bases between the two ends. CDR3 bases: TGTGCCAGCAGCGTAGGGACGGGGGAGCAGTACTTC. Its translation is CASSVGTGEQYF.

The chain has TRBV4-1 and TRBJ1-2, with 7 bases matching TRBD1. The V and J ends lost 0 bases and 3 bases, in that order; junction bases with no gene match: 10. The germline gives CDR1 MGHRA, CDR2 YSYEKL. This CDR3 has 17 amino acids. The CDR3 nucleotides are TGCGCCAGCAGCCAAGATAGGGAGGGGGCGACGTACTATGGCTACACCTTC. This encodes CASSQDREGATYYGYTF.

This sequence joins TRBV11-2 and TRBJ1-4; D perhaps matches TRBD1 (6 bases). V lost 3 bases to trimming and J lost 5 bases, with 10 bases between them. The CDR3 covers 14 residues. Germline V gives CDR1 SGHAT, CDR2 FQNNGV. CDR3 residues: CASSFFQGNEKLFF. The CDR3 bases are TGTGCCAGCAGCTTCTTCCAGGGGAATGAAAAACTGTTTTTT. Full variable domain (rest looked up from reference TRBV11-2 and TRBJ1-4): EAGVAQSPRYKIIEKRQSVAFWCNPISGHATLYWYQQILGQGPKLLIQFQNNGVVDDSQLPKDRFSAERLKGVDSTLKIQPAKLEDSAVYLCASSFFQGNEKLFFGSGTQLSVL.

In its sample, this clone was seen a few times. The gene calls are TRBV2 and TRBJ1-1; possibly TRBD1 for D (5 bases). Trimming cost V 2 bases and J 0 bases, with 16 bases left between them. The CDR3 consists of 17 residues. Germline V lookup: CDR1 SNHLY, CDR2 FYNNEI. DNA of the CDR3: TGTGCCAGCAGTGAATATGGCAGGGCGGGGATGAACACTGAAGCTTTCTTT. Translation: CASSEYGRAGMNTEAFF.